This T cell receptor beta chain derives from a study of PD-L1 blockade in urothelial cancer. Study-wide context: Researchers looked at the blood 3 weeks (second dose) and 6 weeks after treatment began. Specimens of blood held a median count of about 140,000 T cells.

Using immunoSEQ multiplex PCR, the repertoire was profiled, and TCRdb retains in-frame clones only, with some absent. This table holds some 50,000 clones, approximately 89% found once. Peripheral blood mononuclear cells were collected from every patient before and during treatment, yielding between 1 and 8 samples per patient. This clone was counted between two and nine times. CDR1 and CDR2 from the germline V gene are MGHDK and SYGVNS. CDR3 size: 13 residues. Between the trimmed V and J ends, which lost 1 base and 2 bases, there was a span of 6 bases. The material was PBMCs, obtained around atezolizumab (anti-PD-L1) treatment. This receptor was obtained from an elderly man with urothelial cancer. The chain combines TRBV25-1 with TRBJ2-7; D perhaps matches TRBD2 (6 bases). The CDR3: CASSEWEAYEQYF. Here the CDR3 DNA reads TGTGCCAGCAGTGAATGGGAGGCCTACGAGCAGTACTTC.